This TCR beta chain was identified during a study of blood T cells in healthy people across ages. Study background: Template switching picked up about one barcoded beta molecule for each two T cells. The study, taken as a whole, reports: CMV status of donors was unknown, possibly confounding expanded clonotype changes. Bulk PBMC profiling left naive and antigen-experienced comparisons inconclusive.

Trimming took 5 bases from V and 7 from J; bases not matched to a gene: 11. This CDR3 is 15 amino acids long. Germline V gene data show CDR1 as SQVTM and CDR2 as ANQGSEA. Healthy Russian Caucasian donors spanned ages about 6 to 100 years. A second PCR, run for roughly 7 to 11 cycles, used a sample-barcoded 5' primer plus a J-beta primer mix. Via MiXCR, TCRdb re-called the 5' RACE reads, giving one row per CDR3 protein. The data show 1,800,000 or so distinct CDR3 sequences, with around 42% seen just once and about 23% held by the top ten. In regard to this clonotype: Its antigen is undetermined.

Sequencing used blood. This clonotype originated in a human donor in good health. The V gene is TRBV29-1, the J gene TRBJ1-2; 12 nucleotides agree with TRBD1. The CDR3 region is CSVSTSGTGGVGYTF. The CDR3 bases are TGCAGCGTTTCAACTTCCGGGACAGGGGGCGTTGGCTACACCTTC.